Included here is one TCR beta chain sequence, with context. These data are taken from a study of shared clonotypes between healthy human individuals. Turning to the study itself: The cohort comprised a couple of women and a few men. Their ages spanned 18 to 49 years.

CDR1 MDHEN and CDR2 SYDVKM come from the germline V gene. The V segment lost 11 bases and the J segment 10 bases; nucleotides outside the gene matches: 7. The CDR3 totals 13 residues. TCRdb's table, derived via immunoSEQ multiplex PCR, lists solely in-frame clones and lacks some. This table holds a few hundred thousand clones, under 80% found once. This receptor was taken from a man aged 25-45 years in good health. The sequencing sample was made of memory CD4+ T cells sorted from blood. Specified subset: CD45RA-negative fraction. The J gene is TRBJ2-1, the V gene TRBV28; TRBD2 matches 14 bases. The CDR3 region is CAWGLAGAQEQFF. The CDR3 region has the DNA TGTGCCTGGGGACTAGCGGGAGCTCAAGAGCAGTTCTTC.